This T cell receptor beta chain came from a study of regulatory T cells in long-lasting Graves disease. Study results and limitations: Persistent patients shared more public clonotypes (under 3,000) than newly diagnosed patients (roughly 960). Newly diagnosed patients had higher TCR diversity than persistent Graves' patients did.

Time point given: newly diagnosed GD, antithyroid drugs for less than 3 months. From RNA extracted from PBMCs, the TCR library was made. iRepertoire HTBI primers and Arm-PCR of CDR3 regions built TCR beta libraries. TCRdb re-derived calls from the multiplex PCR reads in MiXCR, one entry per CDR3 protein. The sample lists about 560,000 distinct CDR3 sequences, 15% to 20% occurring once. In this sample, this clonotype turned up a few times. Its specificity is unknown. The same sample was also used in a study of T cells in Graves' hyperthyroidism and ophthalmopathy. From that paper: First-round RT-PCR with HTBI primers amplified the TCR CDR3 region. Also found in blood were most expanded thyroid clonotypes above 0.001.

This sequence was found in a man aged 18-30 years with Graves disease. Sequenced material: peripheral blood mononuclear cells (PBMCs), taken at new diagnosis, from a patient treated with antithyroid drugs.

The DNA for the CDR3 is TGTGCCAGCAGTTTAGCGGGAGTGGCCACAGATACGCAGTATTTT. Translation gives CASSLAGVATDTQYF. V gene TRBV12-3 or TRBV12-4 combines with J gene TRBJ2-3; possible D gene TRBD2, 5 bases. Deletions cut 0 bases from V and 2 bases from J, with 9 bases between. The CDR3 contains 15 residues.